This T cell receptor beta chain was profiled in a study of OX40 agonist ivuxolimab in advanced cancers. The wider study: Hepatocellular carcinoma, melanoma, renal cell or head and neck cancer affected the dose-escalation patients.

Cycle 7 day 1, cycle 4 day 1, and baseline were the timepoints at which blood was sampled. General study results and limits: No antigen was identified for the clonally expanded peripheral T cells. CD8+ T cells were the subset that, on average, had more expanded clones than CD4+.

Clones were read by immunoSEQ multiplex PCR, and TCRdb kept only the in-frame ones, dropping some. The profile shows about 51,000 clones, roughly four fifths of them singletons. This CDR3 is built from 15 residues. V was pared by 4 bases and J by 4 bases, with 14 bases between. Germline lookup yields CDR1 SGHVS and CDR2 FNYEAQ. This clone turned up a few times. The antigen is unknown. The clonotype was recovered from an adult with an advanced solid tumor such as melanoma, head and neck, liver or kidney cancer. Sequenced here: CD4+ or CD8+ T cells sorted from blood, sampled in a trial of the OX40 agonist ivuxolimab. This chain joins TRBV7-6 and TRBJ1-5; tentatively, D is TRBD1 (5 bases). The CDR3 coding sequence is TGTGCCAGCAGCTCGGGGGGTGGAAAGAATCAGCCCCAGCATTTT. This codes for CASSSGGGKNQPQHF.